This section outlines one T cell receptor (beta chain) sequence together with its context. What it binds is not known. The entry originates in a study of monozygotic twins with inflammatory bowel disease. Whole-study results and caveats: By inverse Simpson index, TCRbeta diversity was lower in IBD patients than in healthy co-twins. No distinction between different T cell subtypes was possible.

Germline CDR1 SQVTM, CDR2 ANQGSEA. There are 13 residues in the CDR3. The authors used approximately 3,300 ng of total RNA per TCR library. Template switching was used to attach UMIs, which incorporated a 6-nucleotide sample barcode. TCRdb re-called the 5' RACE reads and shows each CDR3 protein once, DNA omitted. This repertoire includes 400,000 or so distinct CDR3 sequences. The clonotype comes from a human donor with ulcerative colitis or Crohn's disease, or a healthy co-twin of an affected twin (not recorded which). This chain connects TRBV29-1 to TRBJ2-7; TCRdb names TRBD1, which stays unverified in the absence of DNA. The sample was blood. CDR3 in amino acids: CSVRDRYSYEQYF.